A single sample gave rise to the 30 T cell receptor beta chains below, sequenced in a study of T cell responses to AZD1222 COVID-19 vaccine (dated by TCRdb to the early 2020s). The method was the immunoSEQ multiplex PCR assay. What TCRdb holds here is the immuneACCESS table cut down to in-frame rearrangements. Part of the clones is not present; checked against another copy, under half of the missing clones reflect an unresolved V gene, and the others are unexplained. This sample is represented by 40,000 to 55,000 clones; approximately 90% of them were singletons. In total, the top ten clones hold 1% to 1.3% of the sample. Taken with the paper, the label for time point translates to: about 28 days (+/-7) after the second vaccine dose. The sample in question was peripheral blood, obtained 28 days after the second AZD1222 dose. These receptors were obtained from an adult who received the AZD1222 COVID-19 vaccine.

V is TRBV18 and J is TRBJ2-3; 11 positions match TRBD2. The CDR3 contains 15 residues. CDR1 is KGHSH and CDR2 is LQKENI in the germline V gene. With 5 bases clipped from V and 2 bases from J, the junction kept 3 bases outside the gene matches. For the CDR3, the DNA is TGTGCCAGCTCAGGGACTAGCGGAAACACAGATACGCAGTATTTT. This encodes CASSGTSGNTDTQYF.

J is TRBJ2-1 and V is TRBV29-1; 8 bases line up with TRBD2. This CDR3 region has 13 residues. The ends lost 5 bases at V and 6 bases at J; junction bases unmatched: 6. Germline V gene sequence: CDR1 SQVTM, CDR2 ANQGSEA. The CDR3 region is CSVWLLAGNEQFF. The CDR3 DNA is TGCAGCGTTTGGTTGCTAGCGGGCAATGAGCAGTTCTTC.

The chain combines TRBV19 with TRBJ1-5; TRBD1 aligns across 8 bases. The germline gives CDR1 LNHDA, CDR2 SQIVND (reference sequence). Trimming took 7 bases from V and 3 from J; bases not matched to a gene: 8. This CDR3 comprises 15 residues. CDR3 nucleotide sequence: TGTGCCAGTACCCCTCGGACAGGGAACAATCAGCCCCAGCATTTT. Encoded protein: CASTPRTGNNQPQHF.

This clone was picked up a small number of times. The chain links TRBV19 to TRBJ2-3; 10 nucleotides match TRBD2. J was trimmed by 0 bases and V by 6 bases; bases with no gene match: 0. This CDR3 is built from 14 residues. In germline, CDR1 is LNHDA, CDR2 SQIVND (reference sequence). CDR3 coding DNA: TGTGCCAGTAGGACTAGCGGGAGCACAGATACGCAGTATTTT. Its translation is CASRTSGSTDTQYF.

The chain links TRBV10-3 to TRBJ1-5, with TRBD1 as a possible D gene (6 bases). Per the germline V gene, CDR1 is ENHRY and CDR2 is SYGVKD. CDR3 length: 13 amino acids. V was shortened by 7 bases and J by 4 bases, with 11 bases between the two germline ends. The CDR3: CAITGEANQPQHF. The CDR3 coding sequence is TGTGCCATCACAGGGGAGGCAAATCAGCCCCAGCATTTT.

The chain combines TRBV15 with TRBJ2-6; D gene uncertain. CDR3 length: 15 amino acids. In germline, CDR1 is LNHNV, CDR2 YYDKDF (reference sequence). Trimming cost V 4 bases and J 0 bases, with 7 bases left between them. CDR3 bases: TGTGCCACCAGCAAAGTTAGCTCTGGGGCCAACGTCCTGACTTTC. It specifies CATSKVSSGANVLTF. Combining the CDR3 with reference TRBV15 and TRBJ2-6 gives the whole variable domain DAMVIQNPRYQVTQFGKPVTLSCSQTLNHNVMYWYQQKSSQAPKLLFHYYDKDFNNEADTPDNFQSRRPNTSFCFLDIRSPGLGDTAMYLCATSKVSSGANVLTFGAGSRLTVL.

The chain carries TRBV6-2 or TRBV6-3 and TRBJ2-3, with D unclear. The CDR3 length is 14 residues. V was clipped by 2 bases and J by 10 bases, with 16 bases between them. Germline V gives CDR1 MNHEY, CDR2 SVGEGT. CDR3 region: CASSYRGASIAQYF. CDR3 bases: TGTGCCAGCAGTTACCGAGGCGCAAGTATTGCGCAGTATTTT.

J is TRBJ1-1 and V is TRBV11-2; possibly TRBD1 for D (6 bases). The CDR3 consists of 13 residues. The germline V gene encodes CDR1 SGHAT and CDR2 FQNNGV. Trimming removed 1 base from V and 7 bases from J, with 10 bases in between. CDR3 sequence reads: CASSLATGIEAFF. The DNA of the CDR3 is TGTGCCAGCAGCTTAGCAACAGGGATTGAAGCTTTCTTT.

This chain uses TRBV10-3 with TRBJ2-7, with 7 bases matching TRBD2. Germline values: CDR1 ENHRY, CDR2 SYGVKD. J gave up 0 bases and V 5 bases, and 13 bases lay outside the gene matches. The CDR3 runs to 17 residues. CDR3 amino acids: CAISTIGGTQSSYEQYF. The DNA for the CDR3 is TGTGCCATCAGTACAATCGGGGGGACGCAGAGCTCCTACGAGCAGTACTTC.

V usage is TRBV3-1 (or the pseudogene TRBV3-2) and J usage is TRBJ1-5; perhaps TRBD1 as D (6 bases). This CDR3 contains 15 residues. V was trimmed by 3 bases and J by 4 bases, leaving 13 bases between them. Germline lookup yields CDR1 LGHDT and CDR2 YNNKEL (reference sequence). This CDR3 reads CASSQGRQENQPQHF. DNA for the CDR3: TGTGCCAGCAGCCAGGGCCGACAGGAAAATCAGCCCCAGCATTTT.

This rearrangement joins TRBV18 to TRBJ1-5; D not certain. Germline V gives CDR1 KGHSH, CDR2 LQKENI. Deletions cut 1 base from V and 0 bases from J, with 16 bases between. The length of the CDR3 is 18 residues. The CDR3 is CASSPRAPLADSNQPQHF. The CDR3, as DNA: TGTGCCAGCTCACCACGGGCCCCCCTGGCAGATAGCAATCAGCCCCAGCATTTT.

The genes are TRBV6-1 and TRBJ1-1; TRBD1 matches at 11 bases. This CDR3 contains 14 residues. The trim removed 1 base at V and 5 bases at J, leaving 0 bases unmatched. Germline V gives CDR1 MNHNS, CDR2 SASEGT. This CDR3 reads CASSEGDRGTEAFF. The CDR3 nucleotides read TGTGCCAGCAGTGAAGGGGACAGGGGGACTGAAGCTTTCTTT.

This chain joins TRBV19 and TRBJ2-7, with 8 bases identical to TRBD1. The CDR3 extends over 14 amino acids. V trimming: 7 bases; J trimming: 3 bases; junction bases outside the gene matches: 8. Germline V gene data show CDR1 as LNHDA and CDR2 as SQIVND (reference sequence). In DNA form, the CDR3 reads TGTGCCAGTACCTCACACGGACAGGGCTACGAGCAGTACTTC. This codes for CASTSHGQGYEQYF. The full variable domain, its missing parts supplied by reference TRBV19 and TRBJ2-7, is DGGITQSPKYLFRKEGQNVTLSCEQNLNHDAMYWYRQDPGQGLRLIYYSQIVNDFQKGDIAEGYSVSREKKESFPLTVTSAQKNPTAFYLCASTSHGQGYEQYFGPGTRLTVT.

The chain combines TRBV7-8 with TRBJ1-3; no reliable D call. The CDR3 has 18 amino acids. Looked up from germline, CDR1 is SGHVS and CDR2 is FQNEAQ. The ends were cut back, 5 bases at V and 5 bases at J, with 25 bases in the middle. The CDR3 spells CASSPRLGVWGGRNTIYF. Here the CDR3 DNA reads TGTGCCAGCAGCCCCCGCCTCGGGGTGTGGGGTGGCAGAAACACCATATATTTT.

CDR3 sequence: CASSSLAGGSETQYF. The CDR3 DNA is TGTGCCAGCAGTTCTTTAGCGGGAGGGTCGGAGACCCAGTACTTC. The rearrangement links TRBV28 to TRBJ2-5; TRBD2 matches 11 bases. Losses at the gene ends were 4 bases for V and 5 bases for J; bases not matched to a gene: 6. The CDR3 contains 15 residues. Germline values: CDR1 MDHEN, CDR2 SYDVKM.

This chain joins TRBV5-1 and TRBJ2-5; D may correspond to TRBD1 or TRBD2 (5 bases each). This CDR3 is 13 amino acids long. V lost 4 bases and J 5 bases, leaving 12 bases between the germline ends. Germline V gene data show CDR1 as SGHRS and CDR2 as YFSETQ. CDR3 in DNA: TGCGCCAGCAGCGGGGGAGTAATGGAGACCCAGTACTTC. As protein: CASSGGVMETQYF.

The chain uses TRBV5-1 and TRBJ2-1; D ambiguous. The CDR3 contains 14 residues. Trimming took off 1 base at V and 5 bases at J, with 10 bases between the two ends. The germline gives CDR1 SGHRS, CDR2 YFSETQ. DNA for the CDR3: TGCGCCAGCAGCTTGATTTGGGATCACAATGAGCAGTTCTTC. Its translation is CASSLIWDHNEQFF.

The genes are TRBV28 and TRBJ1-2; D gene unclear. Trimming shortened V by 6 bases and J by 4 bases, and 12 bases separated the two germline ends. CDR3 length equals 13 residues. Germline V gene sequence: CDR1 MDHEN, CDR2 SYDVKM. The CDR3 protein is CASSDTLGYGYTF. In DNA form, the CDR3 reads TGTGCCAGCAGCGACACCCTGGGCTATGGCTACACCTTC.

This clone came up once. The J gene is TRBJ2-4, the V gene TRBV7-2, with D uncertain. This CDR3 region has 17 residues. V was cut by 1 base and J by 0 bases, with 13 bases left in between. From germline, CDR1 is SGHTA and CDR2 FQGNSA. This CDR3 is CASSLDRDHLAKNIQYF. In DNA form, the CDR3 reads TGTGCCAGCAGCTTAGATAGGGATCACTTAGCCAAAAACATTCAGTACTTC.

J is TRBJ1-4 and V is TRBV2; 7 bases agree with TRBD1. The V segment lost 8 bases and the J segment 4 bases; nucleotides outside the gene matches: 7. This CDR3 comprises 14 residues. CDR1 is SNHLY and CDR2 is FYNNEI in the germline V gene. DNA for the CDR3: TGTGCCAGCGGTCAGGGACAGAGTAATGAAAAACTGTTTTTT. This encodes CASGQGQSNEKLFF. Supplemented by reference TRBV2 and TRBJ1-4, the full variable domain reads EPEVTQTPSHQVTQMGQEVILRCVPISNHLYFYWYRQILGQKVEFLVSFYNNEISEKSEIFDDQFSVERPDGSNFTLKIRSTKLEDSAMYFCASGQGQSNEKLFFGSGTQLSVL.

The chain couples TRBV5-1 to TRBJ1-4; D is possibly TRBD1 (5 bases). Germline lookup yields CDR1 SGHRS and CDR2 YFSETQ. The CDR3 is 15 residues long. Trimming removed 3 bases at V and 8 bases at J, with 17 bases between. This CDR3 reads CASSSSRGGAEKLFF. DNA for the CDR3: TGCGCCAGCAGCTCGTCCCGGGGAGGGGCCGAAAAACTGTTTTTT. Looking up the rest from reference TRBV5-1 and TRBJ1-4 gives the full variable domain: KAGVTQTPRYLIKTRGQQVTLSCSPISGHRSVSWYQQTPGQGLQFLFEYFSETQRNKGNFPGRFSGRQFSNSRSEMNVSTLELGDSALYLCASSSSRGGAEKLFFGSGTQLSVL.

This rearrangement joins TRBV2 to TRBJ2-3, with 13 bases matching TRBD2. The CDR3 contains 18 residues. The germline gives CDR1 SNHLY, CDR2 FYNNEI. V shed 6 bases and J 0 bases; nucleotides not matched to a gene: 9. The CDR3 protein is CASRVGTSGVSSTDTQYF. In DNA, the CDR3 is TGTGCCAGCAGGGTCGGGACTAGCGGGGTCTCTAGCACAGATACGCAGTATTTT.

This chain joins TRBV30 and TRBJ1-2, with TRBD1 matching over 11 bases. This CDR3 comprises 13 residues. V was clipped by 4 bases and J by 8 bases; unmatched bases: 6. The germline V gene has CDR1 GTSNPN and CDR2 SVGIG (reference sequence). CDR3 loop: CAWKDRGHRGYTF. As DNA, the CDR3 is TGTGCCTGGAAGGACAGGGGGCATCGGGGCTACACCTTC.

The chain links TRBV28 to TRBJ1-3; D is unclear. V was pared by 2 bases and J by 3 bases, with 8 bases between. In germline, CDR1 is MDHEN, CDR2 SYDVKM. The CDR3 is 14 residues long. CDR3 residues: CASSLGGNGNTIYF. CDR3 sequence (DNA): TGTGCCAGCAGTTTAGGAGGGAATGGAAACACCATATATTTT.

Here the CDR3 reads CASASGTGEQYF. The CDR3 DNA follows: TGTGCCAGTGCGAGCGGGACTGGGGAGCAGTACTTC. The gene calls are TRBV2 and TRBJ2-7, with 7 bases identical to TRBD2. This CDR3 comprises 12 residues. Germline V gene data show CDR1 as SNHLY and CDR2 as FYNNEI. The J segment lost 7 bases and the V segment lost 9 bases, leaving 9 bases of the junction unmatched. The full variable domain, its missing parts supplied by reference TRBV2 and TRBJ2-7, is EPEVTQTPSHQVTQMGQEVILRCVPISNHLYFYWYRQILGQKVEFLVSFYNNEISEKSEIFDDQFSVERPDGSNFTLKIRSTKLEDSAMYFCASASGTGEQYFGPGTRLTVT.

The DNA for the CDR3 is TGCGCCAGCAGCTTGGCCGGGACAGGGGGTGAAAAACTGTTTTTT. Its translation is CASSLAGTGGEKLFF. The rearrangement uses TRBV5-1 and TRBJ1-4; 11 bases agree with TRBD1. After removal of 0 bases from V and 7 bases from J, the junction contained 2 bases not matched to a gene. Germline V gives CDR1 SGHRS, CDR2 YFSETQ. The CDR3 has 15 residues.

This rearrangement joins TRBV7-8 to TRBJ2-1; 11 positions match TRBD2. The V gene's germline CDR1 is SGHVS and CDR2 FQNEAQ. CDR3 length equals 19 residues. V lost 1 base to trimming and J lost 0 bases; unmatched junction nucleotides: 8. CDR3 protein: CASSLVLAGGQSSYNEQFF. In nucleotides, the CDR3 is TGTGCCAGCAGCTTAGTGCTAGCGGGAGGCCAGAGCTCCTACAATGAGCAGTTCTTC.

This chain connects TRBV30 to TRBJ2-7; a possible D gene is TRBD1 (6 bases). The CDR3 covers 13 residues. Germline-derived CDR1 and CDR2 are GTSNPN and SVGIG (reference sequence). V lost 1 base and J 6 bases, leaving 13 bases between the germline ends. CDR3 DNA: TGTGCCTGGAGTGGTCAGGGGAACTCCGAGCAGTACTTC. As protein: CAWSGQGNSEQYF.

V and J are TRBV2 and TRBJ1-1; weak D call: TRBD1 (6 bases). Germline V gene lookup returns CDR1 SNHLY and CDR2 FYNNEI. Deletions cut 3 bases from V and 7 bases from J, with 15 bases between. The CDR3 has 14 residues. CDR3 region: CASSEGTYRDEAFF. The CDR3 DNA is TGTGCCAGCAGTGAGGGAACCTACAGGGATGAAGCTTTCTTT. The variable domain in full, with the rest retrieved from reference TRBV2 and TRBJ1-1, is EPEVTQTPSHQVTQMGQEVILRCVPISNHLYFYWYRQILGQKVEFLVSFYNNEISEKSEIFDDQFSVERPDGSNFTLKIRSTKLEDSAMYFCASSEGTYRDEAFFGQGTRLTVV.

The chain links TRBV3-1 (or the pseudogene TRBV3-2) to TRBJ2-3; the match to TRBD2 covers 9 bases. From germline, CDR1 is LGHDT and CDR2 YNNKEL (reference sequence). The CDR3 runs 15 residues. V shed 1 base, J shed 4 bases, and the junction held 3 bases outside the gene matches. Here the CDR3 DNA reads TGTGCCAGCAGCCAAGGGGTAGCGGGAGCAGATACGCAGTATTTT. Its translation is CASSQGVAGADTQYF.